The sequence of this T cell receptor (beta chain) was determined in a study of tumor-infiltrating lymphocytes in primary liver carcinoma (dated by TCRdb to the late 2010s). Looking at the study overall: Of the five patients (three men and two women, aged 30 to 69 years), four had hepatocellular carcinoma and one had combined HCC and intrahepatic cholangiocarcinoma. The tumors of the five patients were staged as T1-T3 N0M0, with maximum diameters ranging from roughly 4 to 10 cm. Roughly 3.5 to 7.13 million productive TCRbeta reads were obtained per sample, and no significant difference in read depth was found between tissue types. The study combined TCRbeta repertoire sequencing, expression microarrays and whole-exome sequencing across five regions of each liver tumor, with adjacent normal tissue and blood. TCRbeta repertoire sequencing covered approximately 35 specimens from 5 patients: 25 or so tumor regions, 5 adjacent noncancerous liver tissues and 5 peripheral blood samples. Agilent mRNA microarray profiling was performed on the 25 tumor region samples to relate TCRbeta repertoire diversity to the local molecular phenotype. High reproducibility was observed for the technical replicate repertoires, with mean shared-clone rates around 0.89 and correlation coefficients above 0.95.

Overall results and qualifications from the work: Repertoire overlap was found to be higher between tumor regions (mean around 35%) than between tumor-adjacent (around 17%) or tumor-blood (roughly 15%) pairs, consistent with antigen-driven expansion. Comparison of CD4+ and CD8+ T cell repertoires was precluded by the use of bulk unsorted samples. The study included only four or five patients, and the authors note findings should be validated in a larger study. Only the TCR beta chain was sequenced, which likely underestimates true repertoire diversity because unpaired alpha chains were not captured. Compared with blood, tumors had a significantly larger share of the repertoire taken up by the top 250 clones (p = 0.039). Just about 8-25% of top clones turned up in all five regions of a tumor, which suggests spatial heterogeneity among tumor-infiltrating T cells.

Starting from 450 to 500 ng total RNA, TCRbeta-specific cDNA was produced by reverse transcription with a constant-region primer and ProtoScript II reverse transcriptase. Construction of the TCRbeta libraries relied on three nested rounds of multiplex PCR, following a slightly modified ARM-PCR procedure. The first two PCR rounds used multiplex TRBV1-TRBV30 forward primers with a Cbeta reverse primer, each for approximately 11 cycles. Sample barcodes and Illumina adapters were added in a final 25-cycle PCR using Deep VentR polymerase. Before sequencing, amplicons of 200-500 bp were purified from gel using a QIAquick gel extraction kit. The TCRbeta amplicons were sequenced with 250-bp paired-end reads on an Illumina HiSeq 2500. Per the source publication's procedure: Quality trimming of reads was performed with Trimmomatic v0.33, and paired reads were merged with FLASH v1.2.11 so that full CDR3 sequences could be recovered. V, D and J germline segments were assigned to the rearranged TCRbeta sequences using MiGEC v1.2.1b. VDJtools v1.0.0 computed clonotype statistics and Shannon-Wiener diversity indices. Except for diversity analysis, only each sample's 250 most abundant clonotypes were used in subsequent analyses to reduce sampling bias. The public reads were run again by TCRdb, first through fastp at Q25 and then through MiXCR, and only productive beta chains were kept. Each CDR3 protein gets just one entry, which takes the most common genes and DNA from the rows behind it. For this entry, the V and J calls and clone size follow TCRdb and not the study's own pipeline. The sample table records approximately 190,000 distinct CDR3 sequences; roughly 80% of these occur just once. The ten biggest clones cover about a sixth of the sample.

Total RNA and DNA were co-extracted from 20-30 mg of bulk tissue with the AllPrep DNA/RNA mini kit, without cell sorting. Between late 2015 and 2016, a handful of patients in China with histopathologically diagnosed primary liver carcinoma had surgical resection. Patients had chronic HBV infection and were treatment-naive at sampling. Each tumor was sampled at five spatially separated regions: the tumor centre plus the superior, inferior, left-lateral and right-lateral poles. Histology showed that every tumor sample contained more than 85% viable tumor cells. Pieces of fresh tumor and adjacent tissue were cut in half, with one half kept in RNAlater at -80 degrees C and the other half sent for histology. Taken from cysteine to phenylalanine, the CDR3 has 17 residues. Just the 51-base CDR3 DNA is kept, in frame starting at base 1. Taken from the germline V gene, the CDR1 and CDR2 loops are SGHRS and YFSETQ.

As regards this clonotype: This receptor's antigen is unknown. A junction end diverges from the germline sequence, so it may reflect a read error.

The chain is encoded by TRBV5-1 joined to TRBJ2-1, with 7 bases in between that match TRBD2. The sequenced sample consisted of tumor tissue from primary liver carcinoma. This TCR was sampled from a man aged 35 to 55 with primary liver carcinoma and hepatitis B virus infection. The CDR3 region: CASRHGGSGIHVNEQFF. Read as DNA, the sequence is TGTGCCAGCAGGCACGGAGGAAGCGGGATTCATGTTAATGAGCAGTTCTTC.